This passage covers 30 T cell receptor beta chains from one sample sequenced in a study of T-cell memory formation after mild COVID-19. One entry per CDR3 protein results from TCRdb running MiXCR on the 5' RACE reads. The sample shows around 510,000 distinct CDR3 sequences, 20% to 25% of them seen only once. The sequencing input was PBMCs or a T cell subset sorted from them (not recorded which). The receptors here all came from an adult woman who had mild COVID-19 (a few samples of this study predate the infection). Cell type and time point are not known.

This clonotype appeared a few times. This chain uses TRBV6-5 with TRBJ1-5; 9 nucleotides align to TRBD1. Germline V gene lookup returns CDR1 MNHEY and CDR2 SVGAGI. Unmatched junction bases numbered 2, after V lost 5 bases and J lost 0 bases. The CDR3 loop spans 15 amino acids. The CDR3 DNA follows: TGTGCCAGCAGTGAGGACAGGGGTAGCAATCAGCCCCAGCATTTT. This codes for CASSEDRGSNQPQHF.

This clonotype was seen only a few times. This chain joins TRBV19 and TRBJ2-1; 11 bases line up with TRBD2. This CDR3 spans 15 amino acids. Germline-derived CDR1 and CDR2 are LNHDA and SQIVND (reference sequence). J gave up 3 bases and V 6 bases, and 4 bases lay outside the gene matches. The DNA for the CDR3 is TGTGCCAGTAGCAGACTAGCGGGATACTACAATGAGCAGTTCTTC. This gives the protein CASSRLAGYYNEQFF. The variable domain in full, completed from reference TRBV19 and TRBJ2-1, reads DGGITQSPKYLFRKEGQNVTLSCEQNLNHDAMYWYRQDPGQGLRLIYYSQIVNDFQKGDIAEGYSVSREKKESFPLTVTSAQKNPTAFYLCASSRLAGYYNEQFFGPGTRLTVL.

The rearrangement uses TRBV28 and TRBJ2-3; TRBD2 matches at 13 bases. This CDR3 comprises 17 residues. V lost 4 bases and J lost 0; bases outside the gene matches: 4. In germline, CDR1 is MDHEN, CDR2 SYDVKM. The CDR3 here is CASSSGTSGASTDTQYF. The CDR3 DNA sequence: TGTGCCAGCAGTTCCGGGACTAGCGGGGCTAGCACAGATACGCAGTATTTT.

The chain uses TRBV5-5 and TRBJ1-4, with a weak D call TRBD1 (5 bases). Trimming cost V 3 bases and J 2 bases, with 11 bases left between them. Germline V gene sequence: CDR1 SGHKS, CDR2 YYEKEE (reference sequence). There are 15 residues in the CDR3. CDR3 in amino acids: CASSSTGNTNEKLFF. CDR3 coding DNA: TGTGCCAGCAGCTCTACAGGCAATACTAATGAAAAACTGTTTTTT.

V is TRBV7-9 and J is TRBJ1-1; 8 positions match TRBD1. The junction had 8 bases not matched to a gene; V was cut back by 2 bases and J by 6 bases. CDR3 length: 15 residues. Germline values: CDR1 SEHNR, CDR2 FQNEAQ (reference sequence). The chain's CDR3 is CASSLTPGGTSEAFF. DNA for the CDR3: TGTGCCAGCAGCTTAACCCCAGGGGGCACATCTGAAGCTTTCTTT.

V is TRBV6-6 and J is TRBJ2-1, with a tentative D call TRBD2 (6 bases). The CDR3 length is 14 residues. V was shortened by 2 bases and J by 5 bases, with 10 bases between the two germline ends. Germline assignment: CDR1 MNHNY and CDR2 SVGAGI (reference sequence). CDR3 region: CASSYGGIHNEQFF. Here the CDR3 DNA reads TGTGCCAGCAGTTACGGGGGGATACACAATGAGCAGTTCTTC.

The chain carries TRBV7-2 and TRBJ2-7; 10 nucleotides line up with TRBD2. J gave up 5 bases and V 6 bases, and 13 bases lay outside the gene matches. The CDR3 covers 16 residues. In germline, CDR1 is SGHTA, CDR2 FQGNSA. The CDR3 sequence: CASRKDGLAGVHEQYF. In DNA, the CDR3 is TGTGCCAGCAGGAAAGACGGCCTAGCGGGAGTCCACGAGCAGTACTTC.

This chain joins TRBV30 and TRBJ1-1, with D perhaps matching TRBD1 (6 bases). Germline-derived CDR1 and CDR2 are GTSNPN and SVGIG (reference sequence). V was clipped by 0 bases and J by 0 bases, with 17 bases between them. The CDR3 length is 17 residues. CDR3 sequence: CAWSVAPTGIMNTEAFF. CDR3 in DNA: TGTGCCTGGAGTGTAGCCCCCACAGGGATAATGAACACTGAAGCTTTCTTT.

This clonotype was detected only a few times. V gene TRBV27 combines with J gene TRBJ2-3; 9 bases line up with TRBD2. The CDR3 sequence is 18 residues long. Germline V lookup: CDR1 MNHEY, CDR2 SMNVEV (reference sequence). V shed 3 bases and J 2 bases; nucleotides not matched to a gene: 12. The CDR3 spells CASSLYRWRGGDTDTQYF. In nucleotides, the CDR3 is TGTGCCAGCAGTTTGTATCGCTGGCGGGGGGGCGACACAGATACGCAGTATTTT.

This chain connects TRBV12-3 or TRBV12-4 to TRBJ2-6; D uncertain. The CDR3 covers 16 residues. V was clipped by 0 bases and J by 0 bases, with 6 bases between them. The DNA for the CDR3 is TGTGCCAGCAGTTTAGCGCGACCCTCTGGGGCCAACGTCCTGACTTTC. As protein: CASSLARPSGANVLTF.

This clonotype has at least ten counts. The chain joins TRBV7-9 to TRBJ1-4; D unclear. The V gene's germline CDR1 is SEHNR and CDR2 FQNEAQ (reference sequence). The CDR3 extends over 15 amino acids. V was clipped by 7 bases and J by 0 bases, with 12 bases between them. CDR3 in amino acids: CASTAWSATNEKLFF. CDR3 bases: TGTGCCAGCACGGCATGGTCCGCAACTAATGAAAAACTGTTTTTT.

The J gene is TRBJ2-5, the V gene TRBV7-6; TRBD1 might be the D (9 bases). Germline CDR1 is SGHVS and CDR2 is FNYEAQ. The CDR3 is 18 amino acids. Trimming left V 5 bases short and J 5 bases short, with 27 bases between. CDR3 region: CASSPGGGRGQGLETQYF. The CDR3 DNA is TGTGCCAGCAGCCCGGGGGGGGGAAGAGGACAGGGGTTGGAGACCCAGTACTTC.

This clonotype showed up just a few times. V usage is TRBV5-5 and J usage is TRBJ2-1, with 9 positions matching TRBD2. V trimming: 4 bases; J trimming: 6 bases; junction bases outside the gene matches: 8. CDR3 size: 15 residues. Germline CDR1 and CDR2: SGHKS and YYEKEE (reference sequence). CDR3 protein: CASSEMGLAINEQFF. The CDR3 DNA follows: TGTGCCAGCAGCGAAATGGGACTAGCAATCAATGAGCAGTTCTTC.

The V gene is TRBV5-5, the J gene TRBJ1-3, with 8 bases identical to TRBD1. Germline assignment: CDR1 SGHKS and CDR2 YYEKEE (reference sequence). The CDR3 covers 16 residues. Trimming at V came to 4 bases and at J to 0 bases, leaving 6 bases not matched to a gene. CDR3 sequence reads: CASSPRTGYSGNTIYF. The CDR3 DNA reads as TGTGCCAGCAGCCCCCGGACAGGGTACTCTGGAAACACCATATATTTT.

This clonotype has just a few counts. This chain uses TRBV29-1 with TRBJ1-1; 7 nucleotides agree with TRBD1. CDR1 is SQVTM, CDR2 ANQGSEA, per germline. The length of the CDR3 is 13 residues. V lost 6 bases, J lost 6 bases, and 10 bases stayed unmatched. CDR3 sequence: CSVDRAMFPEAFF. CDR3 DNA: TGCAGCGTCGACAGGGCGATGTTCCCTGAAGCTTTCTTT.

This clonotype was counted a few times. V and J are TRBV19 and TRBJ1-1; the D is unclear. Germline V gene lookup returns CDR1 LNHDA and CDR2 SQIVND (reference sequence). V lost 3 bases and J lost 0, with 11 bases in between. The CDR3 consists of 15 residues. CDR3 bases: TGTGCCAGTAGTATTGTGAGGATGATGAACACTGAAGCTTTCTTT. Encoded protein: CASSIVRMMNTEAFF.

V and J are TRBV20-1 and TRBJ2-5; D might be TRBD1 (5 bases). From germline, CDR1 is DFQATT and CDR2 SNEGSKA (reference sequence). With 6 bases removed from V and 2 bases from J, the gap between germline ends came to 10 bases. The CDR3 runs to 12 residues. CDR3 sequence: CSARAGQETQYF. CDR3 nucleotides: TGCAGTGCCAGGGCAGGTCAAGAGACCCAGTACTTC.

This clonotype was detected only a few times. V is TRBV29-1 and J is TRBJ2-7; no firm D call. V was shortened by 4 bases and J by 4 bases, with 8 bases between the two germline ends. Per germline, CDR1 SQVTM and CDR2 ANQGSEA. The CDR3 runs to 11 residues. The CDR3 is CSVGESYEQYF. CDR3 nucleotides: TGCAGCGTTGGCGAATCGTACGAGCAGTACTTC.

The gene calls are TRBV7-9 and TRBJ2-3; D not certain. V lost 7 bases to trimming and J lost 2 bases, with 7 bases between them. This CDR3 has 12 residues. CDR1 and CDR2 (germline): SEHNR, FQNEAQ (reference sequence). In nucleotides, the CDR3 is TGTGCCAGCACCTTTTCCACAGATACGCAGTATTTT. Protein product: CASTFSTDTQYF.

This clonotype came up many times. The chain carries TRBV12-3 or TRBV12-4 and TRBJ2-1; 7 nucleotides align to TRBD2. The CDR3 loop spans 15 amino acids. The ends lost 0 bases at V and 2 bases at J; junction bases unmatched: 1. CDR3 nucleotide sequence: TGTGCCAGCAGTTTAGCGGGGGGGGCCTACAATGAGCAGTTCTTC. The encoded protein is CASSLAGGAYNEQFF.

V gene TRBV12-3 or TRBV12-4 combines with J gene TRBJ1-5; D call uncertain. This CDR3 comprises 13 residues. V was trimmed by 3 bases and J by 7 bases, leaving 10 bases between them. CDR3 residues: CASSFAADQPQHF. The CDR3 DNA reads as TGTGCCAGCAGTTTCGCGGCGGACCAGCCCCAGCATTTT.

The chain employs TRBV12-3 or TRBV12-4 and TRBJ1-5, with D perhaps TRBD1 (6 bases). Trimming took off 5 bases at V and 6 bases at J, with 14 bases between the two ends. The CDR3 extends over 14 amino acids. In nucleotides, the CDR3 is TGTGCCAGCAGTCTGGGGCAGGGGACTCAGCCCCAGCATTTT. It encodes CASSLGQGTQPQHF.

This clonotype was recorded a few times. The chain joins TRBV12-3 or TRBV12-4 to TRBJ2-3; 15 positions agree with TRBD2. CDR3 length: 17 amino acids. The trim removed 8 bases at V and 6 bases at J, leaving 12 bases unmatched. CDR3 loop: CASRKWTSGRASDTQYF. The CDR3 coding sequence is TGTGCCAGCCGAAAATGGACTAGCGGGAGGGCAAGTGATACGCAGTATTTT.

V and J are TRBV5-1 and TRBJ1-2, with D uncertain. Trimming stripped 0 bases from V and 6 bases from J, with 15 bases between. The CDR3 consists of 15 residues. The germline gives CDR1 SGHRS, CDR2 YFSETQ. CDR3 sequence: CASSLVATRRDGYTF. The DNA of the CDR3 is TGCGCCAGCAGCTTGGTCGCTACCCGCCGGGATGGCTACACCTTC.

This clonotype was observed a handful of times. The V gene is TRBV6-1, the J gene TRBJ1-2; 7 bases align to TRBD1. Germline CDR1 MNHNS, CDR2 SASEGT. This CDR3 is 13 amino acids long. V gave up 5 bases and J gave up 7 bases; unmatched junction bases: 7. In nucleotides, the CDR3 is TGTGCCAGCAGTCACCGACAGGGTCCTGGCTACACCTTC. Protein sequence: CASSHRQGPGYTF.

This CDR3 reads CATSGDRSRRLGYGELFF. CDR3 DNA sequence: TGTGCCACCAGTGGGGACAGGTCGCGCCGTTTAGGGTACGGGGAGCTGTTTTTT. This chain links TRBV11-3 with TRBJ2-2, with 8 bases that match TRBD1. The CDR3 totals 18 residues. The germline gives CDR1 SGHNT, CDR2 YENEEA. J gave up 7 bases and V 10 bases, and 23 bases lay outside the gene matches.

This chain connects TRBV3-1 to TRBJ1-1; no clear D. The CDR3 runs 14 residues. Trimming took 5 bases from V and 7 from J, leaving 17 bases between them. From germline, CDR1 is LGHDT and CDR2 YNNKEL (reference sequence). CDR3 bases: TGTGCCAGCAGCGAAAGAGGAAGGTTACATGAAGCTTTCTTT. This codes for CASSERGRLHEAFF. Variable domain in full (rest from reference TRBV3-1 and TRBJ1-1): DTAVSQTPKYLVTQMGNDKSIKCEQNLGHDTMYWYKQDSKKFLKIMFSYNNKELIINETVPNRFSPKSPDKAHLNLHINSLELGDSAVYFCASSERGRLHEAFFGQGTRLTVV.

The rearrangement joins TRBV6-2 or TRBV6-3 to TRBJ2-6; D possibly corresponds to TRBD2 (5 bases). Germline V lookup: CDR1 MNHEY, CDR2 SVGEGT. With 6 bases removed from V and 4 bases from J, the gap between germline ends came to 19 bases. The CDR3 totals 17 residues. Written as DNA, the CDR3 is TGTGCCAGCAGCCCCCGCTCATTAGCGCCGGGGGCCAACGTCCTGACTTTC. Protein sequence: CASSPRSLAPGANVLTF.

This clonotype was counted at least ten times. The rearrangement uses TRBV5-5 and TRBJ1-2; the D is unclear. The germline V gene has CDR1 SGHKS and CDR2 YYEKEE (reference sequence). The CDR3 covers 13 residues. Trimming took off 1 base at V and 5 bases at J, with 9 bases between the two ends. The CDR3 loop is CASSLWERYGYTF. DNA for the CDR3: TGTGCCAGCAGCTTGTGGGAACGATATGGCTACACCTTC.

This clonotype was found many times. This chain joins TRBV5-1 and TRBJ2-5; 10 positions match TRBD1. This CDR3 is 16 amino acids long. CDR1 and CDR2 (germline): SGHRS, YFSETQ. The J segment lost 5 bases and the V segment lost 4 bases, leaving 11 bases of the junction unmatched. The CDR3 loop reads CASSRAGTGVVETQYF. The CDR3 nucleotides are TGCGCCAGCAGCAGAGCCGGGACAGGGGTTGTCGAGACCCAGTACTTC.